One sample yielded the 7 T cell receptor beta chains listed below, sequenced in a study of blood T cell repertoires in COVID-19 (dated by TCRdb to 2018 to 2021). The library relied on the immunoSEQ multiplex PCR assay. TCRdb's version of the immuneACCESS table is confined to in-frame rearrangements and falls short of the full clone set. An unresolved V gene accounts for under half of the shortfall where checked; the remainder is of unknown origin. The sample table records roughly 260,000 clones; approximately 90% of these occur just once. Together, the top ten hold 2.5% to 3% of the sample. Specimen: PBMCs or T cells enriched from blood (not recorded which). Every receptor here comes from a woman aged 25-40 years with acute COVID-19.

This clone came up a few times. This sequence joins TRBV5-1 and TRBJ2-1; 11 nucleotides agree with TRBD2. The CDR3 consists of 17 residues. V was clipped by 4 bases and J by 6 bases; unmatched bases: 12. Germline V gene lookup returns CDR1 SGHRS and CDR2 YFSETQ. The CDR3 sequence is CASSTVGTSGGINEQFF. The CDR3 coding sequence is TGCGCCAGCAGCACCGTCGGGACTAGCGGAGGTATCAATGAGCAGTTCTTC.

This sequence joins TRBV7-9 and TRBJ2-1, with 11 nucleotides matching TRBD2. Germline V gene lookup returns CDR1 SEHNR and CDR2 FQNEAQ (reference sequence). V was pared by 5 bases and J by 2 bases, with 2 bases of the junction left unmatched. The CDR3 runs 15 residues. CDR3 amino acids: CASSAGLAAYNEQFF. As DNA, the CDR3 is TGTGCCAGCAGCGCGGGACTAGCGGCCTACAATGAGCAGTTCTTC. Full variable domain (rest looked up from reference TRBV7-9 and TRBJ2-1): DTGVSQNPRHKITKRGQNVTFRCDPISEHNRLYWYRQTLGQGPEFLTYFQNEAQLEKSRLLSDRFSAERPKGSFSTLEIQRTEQGDSAMYLCASSAGLAAYNEQFFGPGTRLTVL.

The chain uses TRBV9 and TRBJ1-1; D is ambiguous. The CDR3 covers 15 residues. Germline CDR1 is SGDLS and CDR2 is YYNGEE. The V and J ends lost 0 bases and 3 bases respectively, with 12 bases between them. Written as DNA, the CDR3 is TGTGCCAGCAGCGTAGATAACACCCGTTACACTGAAGCTTTCTTT. Protein sequence: CASSVDNTRYTEAFF.

This chain joins TRBV30 and TRBJ1-4, with TRBD1 matching over 9 bases. Unmatched junction bases numbered 9, after V lost 2 bases and J lost 8 bases. Looked up from germline, CDR1 is GTSNPN and CDR2 is SVGIG (reference sequence). The CDR3 length is 15 residues. The CDR3 DNA reads TGTGCCTGGAGTCAAAACAGGGGGCGCCGAGAAAAACTGTTTTTT. Its translation: CAWSQNRGRREKLFF.

The chain has TRBV19 and TRBJ2-1, with D maybe TRBD2 (7 bases). CDR3 length equals 17 residues. CDR1 is LNHDA, CDR2 SQIVND, per germline (reference sequence). V gave up 4 bases and J gave up 6 bases, with 22 bases separating them. In DNA form, the CDR3 reads TGTGCCAGTAGTAGTAATCCGCGGGGGCCCCCCCCCAATGAGCAGTTCTTC. This gives the protein CASSSNPRGPPPNEQFF.

The chain is built from TRBV4-1 and TRBJ2-3, with 12 nucleotides matching TRBD2. CDR3 length: 20 amino acids. Germline-derived CDR1 and CDR2 are MGHRA and YSYEKL. V dropped 0 bases and J dropped 5; count of bases not matched to a gene: 15. The CDR3 nucleotides read TGCGCCAGCAGCCAAGAAGGCCTAGCGGGGGGGACAACAGGGATAGATACGCAGTATTTT. Its translation is CASSQEGLAGGTTGIDTQYF.

The chain uses TRBV7-9 and TRBJ2-1; 7 nucleotides agree with TRBD2. The length of the CDR3 is 14 residues. Germline values: CDR1 SEHNR, CDR2 FQNEAQ (reference sequence). V shed 3 bases, J shed 7 bases, and the junction held 6 bases outside the gene matches. CDR3 nucleotide sequence: TGTGCCAGCAGCTTGGGGGGGATTGATAATGAGCAGTTCTTC. This sequence encodes CASSLGGIDNEQFF.